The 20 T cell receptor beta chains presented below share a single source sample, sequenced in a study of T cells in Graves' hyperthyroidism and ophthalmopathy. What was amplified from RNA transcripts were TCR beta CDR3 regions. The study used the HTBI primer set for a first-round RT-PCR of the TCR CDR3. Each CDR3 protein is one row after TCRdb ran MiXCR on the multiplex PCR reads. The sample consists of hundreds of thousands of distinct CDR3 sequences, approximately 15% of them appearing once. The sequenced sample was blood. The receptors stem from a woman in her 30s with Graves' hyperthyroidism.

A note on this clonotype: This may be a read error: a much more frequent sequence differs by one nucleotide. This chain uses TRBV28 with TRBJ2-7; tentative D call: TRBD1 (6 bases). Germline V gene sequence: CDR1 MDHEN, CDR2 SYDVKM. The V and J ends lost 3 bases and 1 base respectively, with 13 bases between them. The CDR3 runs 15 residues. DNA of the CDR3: TGTGCCAGCAGTTTTCACAGGGTTGGGTCCTACGAGCAGTACTTC. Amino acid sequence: CASSFHRVGSYEQYF.

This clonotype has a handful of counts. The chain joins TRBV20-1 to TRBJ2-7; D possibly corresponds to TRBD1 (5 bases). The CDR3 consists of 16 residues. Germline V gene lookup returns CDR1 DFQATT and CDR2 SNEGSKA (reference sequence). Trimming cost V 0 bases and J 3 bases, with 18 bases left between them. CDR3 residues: CSARDGADSSGYEQYF. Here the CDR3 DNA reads TGCAGTGCTAGAGATGGGGCCGACAGCTCCGGCTACGAGCAGTACTTC.

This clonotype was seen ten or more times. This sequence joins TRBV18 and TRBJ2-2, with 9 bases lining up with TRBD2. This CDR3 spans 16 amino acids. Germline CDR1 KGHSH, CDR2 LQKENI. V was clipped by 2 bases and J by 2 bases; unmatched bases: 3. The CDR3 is CASSPSLAGNTGELFF. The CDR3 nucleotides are TGTGCCAGCTCACCATCTCTAGCGGGAAACACCGGGGAGCTGTTTTTT.

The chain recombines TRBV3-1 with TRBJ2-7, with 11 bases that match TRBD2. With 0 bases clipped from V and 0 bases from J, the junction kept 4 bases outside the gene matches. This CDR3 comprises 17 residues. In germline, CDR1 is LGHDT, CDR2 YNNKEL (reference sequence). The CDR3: CASSQEGLADSSYEQYF. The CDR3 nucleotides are TGTGCCAGCAGCCAAGAGGGACTAGCGGATTCCTCCTACGAGCAGTACTTC.

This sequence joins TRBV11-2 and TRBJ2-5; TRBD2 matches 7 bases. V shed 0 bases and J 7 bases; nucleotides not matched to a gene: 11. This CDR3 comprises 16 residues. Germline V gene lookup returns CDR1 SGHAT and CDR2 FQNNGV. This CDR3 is CASSLDIPGGSGTQYF. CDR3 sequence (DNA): TGTGCCAGCAGCTTAGATATCCCGGGAGGTTCTGGGACCCAGTACTTC.

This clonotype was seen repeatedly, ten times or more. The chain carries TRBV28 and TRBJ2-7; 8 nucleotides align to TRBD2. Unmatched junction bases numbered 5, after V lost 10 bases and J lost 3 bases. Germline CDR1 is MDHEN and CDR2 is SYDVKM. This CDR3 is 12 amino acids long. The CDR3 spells CATRGVYYEQYF. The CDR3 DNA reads TGTGCCACGCGGGGGGTCTACTACGAGCAGTACTTC.

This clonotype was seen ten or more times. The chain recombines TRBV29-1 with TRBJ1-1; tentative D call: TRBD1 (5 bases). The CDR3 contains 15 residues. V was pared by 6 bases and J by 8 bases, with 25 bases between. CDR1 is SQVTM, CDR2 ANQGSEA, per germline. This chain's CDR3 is CSVDLTFVAGREAFF. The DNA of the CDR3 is TGCAGCGTAGACCTAACTTTTGTGGCAGGGAGGGAAGCTTTCTTT.

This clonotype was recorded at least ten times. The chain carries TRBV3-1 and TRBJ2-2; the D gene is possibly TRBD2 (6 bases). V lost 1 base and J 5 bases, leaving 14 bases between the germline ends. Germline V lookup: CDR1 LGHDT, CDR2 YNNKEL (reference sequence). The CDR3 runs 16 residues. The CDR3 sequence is CASSQAWGLPTGELFF. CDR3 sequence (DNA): TGTGCCAGCAGCCAAGCCTGGGGACTTCCAACCGGGGAGCTGTTTTTT.

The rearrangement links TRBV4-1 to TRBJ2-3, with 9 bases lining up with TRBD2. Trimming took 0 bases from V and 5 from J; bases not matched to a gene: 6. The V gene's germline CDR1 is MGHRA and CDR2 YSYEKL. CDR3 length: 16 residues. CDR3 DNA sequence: TGCGCCAGCAGCCAAGATGTGGCGGGGGGGGTAGATACGCAGTATTTT. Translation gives CASSQDVAGGVDTQYF.

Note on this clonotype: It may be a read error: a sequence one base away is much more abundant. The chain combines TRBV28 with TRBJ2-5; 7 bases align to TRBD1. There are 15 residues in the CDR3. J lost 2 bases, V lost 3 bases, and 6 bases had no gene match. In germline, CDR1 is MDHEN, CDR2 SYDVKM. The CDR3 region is CASSLGGQEQETQYF. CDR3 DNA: TGTGCCAGCAGTTTGGGTGGACAGGAACAAGAGACCCAGTACTTC.

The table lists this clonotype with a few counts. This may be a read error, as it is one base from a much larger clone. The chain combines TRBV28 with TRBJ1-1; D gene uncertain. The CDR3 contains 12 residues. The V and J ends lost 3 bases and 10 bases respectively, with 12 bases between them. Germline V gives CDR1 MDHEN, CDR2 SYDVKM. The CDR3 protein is CASSLAVAGAFF. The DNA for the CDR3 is TGTGCCAGCAGTTTGGCTGTGGCAGGAGCTTTCTTT. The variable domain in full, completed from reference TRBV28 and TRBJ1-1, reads DVKVTQSSRYLVKRTGEKVFLECVQDMDHENMFWYRQDPGLGLRLIYFSYDVKMKEKGDIPEGYSVSREKKERFSLILESASTNQTSMYLCASSLAVAGAFFGQGTRLTVV.

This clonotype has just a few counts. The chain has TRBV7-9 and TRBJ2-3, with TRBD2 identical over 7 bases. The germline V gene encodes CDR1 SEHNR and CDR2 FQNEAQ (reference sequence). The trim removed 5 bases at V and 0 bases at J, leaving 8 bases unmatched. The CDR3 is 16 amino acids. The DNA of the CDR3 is TGTGCCAGCAGCCCCGGATTGCGGGAGAGCACAGATACGCAGTATTTT. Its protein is CASSPGLRESTDTQYF.

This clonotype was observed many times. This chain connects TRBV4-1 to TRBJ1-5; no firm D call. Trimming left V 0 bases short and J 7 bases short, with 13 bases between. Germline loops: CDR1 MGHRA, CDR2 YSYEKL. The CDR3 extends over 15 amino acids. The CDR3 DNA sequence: TGCGCCAGCAGCCAAGACCTTCCGGGAGCCCAGCCCCAGCATTTT. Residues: CASSQDLPGAQPQHF.

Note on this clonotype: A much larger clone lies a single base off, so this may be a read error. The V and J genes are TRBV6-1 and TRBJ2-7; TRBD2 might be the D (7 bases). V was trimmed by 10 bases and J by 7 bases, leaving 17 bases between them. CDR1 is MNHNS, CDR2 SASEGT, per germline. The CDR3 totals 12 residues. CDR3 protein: CAITEGGAEQYF. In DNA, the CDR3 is TGTGCCATCACCGAAGGGGGGGCAGAGCAGTACTTC.

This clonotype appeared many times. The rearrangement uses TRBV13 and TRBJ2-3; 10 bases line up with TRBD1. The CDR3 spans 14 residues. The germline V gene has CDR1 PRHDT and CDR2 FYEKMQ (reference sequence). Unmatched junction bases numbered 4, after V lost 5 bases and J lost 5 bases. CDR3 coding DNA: TGTGCCAGCAGCAAGACAGGGGGCAGAGATACGCAGTATTTT. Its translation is CASSKTGGRDTQYF. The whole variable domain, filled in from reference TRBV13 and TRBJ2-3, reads AAGVIQSPRHLIKEKRETATLKCYPIPRHDTVYWYQQGPGQDPQFLISFYEKMQSDKGSIPDRFSAQQFSDYHSELNMSSLELGDSALYFCASSKTGGRDTQYFGPGTRLTVL.

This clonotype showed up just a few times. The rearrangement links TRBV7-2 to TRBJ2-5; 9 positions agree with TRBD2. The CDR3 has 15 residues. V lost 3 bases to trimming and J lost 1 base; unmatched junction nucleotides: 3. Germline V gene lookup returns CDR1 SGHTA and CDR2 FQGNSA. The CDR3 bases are TGTGCCAGCAGCTTGGCTAGCGGGGTCCAAGAGACCCAGTACTTC. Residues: CASSLASGVQETQYF.

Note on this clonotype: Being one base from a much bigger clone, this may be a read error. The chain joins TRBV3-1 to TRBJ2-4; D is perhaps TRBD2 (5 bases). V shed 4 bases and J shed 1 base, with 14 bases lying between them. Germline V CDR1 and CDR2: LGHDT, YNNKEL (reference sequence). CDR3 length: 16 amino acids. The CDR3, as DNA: TGTGCCAGCAGCCGAGCCCCGAGGGTGGCCAAAAACATTCAGTACTTC. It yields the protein CASSRAPRVAKNIQYF.

This CDR3 is CASSEYVQGGTQFF. The CDR3 DNA sequence: TGTGCCAGCAGTGAATATGTGCAGGGCGGGACCCAGTTCTTC. This rearrangement joins TRBV25-1 to TRBJ2-5; a possible D gene is TRBD2 (6 bases). Matching the DNA end better, TRBJ2-1 makes the J call doubtful. Germline loops: CDR1 MGHDK, CDR2 SYGVNS. The CDR3 sequence is 14 residues long.

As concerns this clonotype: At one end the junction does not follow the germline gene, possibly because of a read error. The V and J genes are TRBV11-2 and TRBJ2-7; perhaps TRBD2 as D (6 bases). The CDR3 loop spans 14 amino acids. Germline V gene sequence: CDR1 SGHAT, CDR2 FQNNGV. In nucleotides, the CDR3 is TGTGCCGGCAGCAGTACCGGGACTCCCTACGAGCAGTACTTC. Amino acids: CAGSSTGTPYEQYF.

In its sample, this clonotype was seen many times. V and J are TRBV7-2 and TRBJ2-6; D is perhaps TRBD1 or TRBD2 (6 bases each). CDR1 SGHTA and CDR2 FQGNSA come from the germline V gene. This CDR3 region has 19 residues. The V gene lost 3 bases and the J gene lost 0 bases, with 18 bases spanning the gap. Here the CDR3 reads CASSFPAVGGYSGANVLTF. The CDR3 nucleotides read TGTGCCAGCAGCTTCCCAGCAGTCGGGGGCTACTCTGGGGCCAACGTCCTGACTTTC.